The 23 T cell receptor beta chains given below trace back to one sample, sequenced in a study of cytomegalovirus exposure and HLA in healthy donors. PCR employed 60 Vbeta and 13 Jbeta primers. Libraries were prepared by immunoSEQ multiplex PCR; TCRdb keeps only in-frame clonotypes and omits some of them. The data show approximately 70,000 clones, about three quarters seen once. The sequenced sample consisted of PBMCs. The receptor set was obtained from a middle-aged woman in good health and CMV-seropositive.

About this clone: Relative to the germline gene, one junction end is altered; a read error may explain this. The genes are TRBV6-6 and TRBJ2-5, with D unresolved. The CDR3 consists of 13 residues. Per germline, CDR1 MNHNY and CDR2 SVGAGI (reference sequence). The CDR3 coding sequence is TGTGCCAGCAGTTACGGGCATCAAGGGACCCAGTACTTC. Protein: CASSYGHQGTQYF.

This chain joins TRBV20-1 and TRBJ2-1; 9 nucleotides align to TRBD1. The V segment lost 7 bases and the J segment 8 bases; nucleotides outside the gene matches: 3. CDR1 and CDR2 (germline): DFQATT, SNEGSKA (reference sequence). The CDR3 loop spans 11 amino acids. In DNA, the CDR3 is TGCAGTGGGACAGGGGTCGATGAGCAGTTCTTC. Translation gives CSGTGVDEQFF.

This chain links TRBV7-3 with TRBJ1-1; 9 bases fit TRBD1. Losses at the gene ends were 4 bases for V and 4 bases for J; bases not matched to a gene: 7. This CDR3 region has 15 residues. Germline CDR1 is SGHTA and CDR2 is FQGTGA. DNA for the CDR3: TGTGCCAGCAGCTCCCCAGACAGGGGGACCACTGAAGCTTTCTTT. As protein: CASSSPDRGTTEAFF. Variable domain in full (rest from reference TRBV7-3 and TRBJ1-1): GAGVSQTPSNKVTEKGKYVELRCDPISGHTALYWYRQSLGQGPEFLIYFQGTGAADDSGLPNDRFFAVRPEGSVSTLKIQRTERGDSAVYLCASSSPDRGTTEAFFGQGTRLTVV.

The chain combines TRBV30 with TRBJ2-1; TRBD1 is a possible D gene (6 bases). Trimming left V 2 bases short and J 9 bases short, with 8 bases between. CDR1 GTSNPN and CDR2 SVGIG come from the germline V gene (reference sequence). CDR3 length equals 11 residues. The CDR3 DNA follows: TGTGCCTGGAGTTGGGGGCCTGAGCAGTTCTTC. Amino acid sequence: CAWSWGPEQFF.

The table lists this clone with a few counts. This sequence joins TRBV7-2 and TRBJ1-2, with D maybe TRBD1 (5 bases). The V gene's germline CDR1 is SGHTA and CDR2 FQGNSA. V shed 3 bases and J shed 6 bases, with 14 bases lying between them. CDR3 size: 14 residues. CDR3 coding DNA: TGTGCCAGCAGCTTTTTCTCAGGGAAGAATGGCTACACCTTC. Its protein is CASSFFSGKNGYTF.

This chain uses TRBV27 with TRBJ1-4; 7 bases are shared with TRBD1. V gave up 3 bases and J gave up 2 bases; unmatched junction bases: 9. CDR1 and CDR2 from the germline V gene are MNHEY and SMNVEV (reference sequence). This CDR3 is 17 amino acids long. CDR3 nucleotide sequence: TGTGCCAGCAGTTTTAGCTACAGGGGTGGCACTAATGAAAAACTGTTTTTT. It encodes CASSFSYRGGTNEKLFF.

The V and J genes are TRBV9 and TRBJ2-6; 7 bases agree with TRBD1. Germline trimming cut 3 bases from V and 2 bases from J; bases unmatched to any gene: 17. The length of the CDR3 is 20 residues. The germline CDR1 and CDR2 sequences are SGDLS and YYNGEE. Written as DNA, the CDR3 is TGTGCCAGCAGCGCCGGAAGACAGGGTTCCCGATATACTGGGGCCAACGTCCTGACTTTC. Its protein product is CASSAGRQGSRYTGANVLTF. The whole variable domain, remainder taken from reference TRBV9 and TRBJ2-6, is DSGVTQTPKHLITATGQRVTLRCSPRSGDLSVYWYQQSLDQGLQFLIQYYNGEERAKGNILERFSAQQFPDLHSELNLSSLELGDSALYFCASSAGRQGSRYTGANVLTFGAGSRLTVL.

The chain uses TRBV15 and TRBJ2-7, with 7 bases aligning to TRBD2. Germline V gene lookup returns CDR1 LNHNV and CDR2 YYDKDF (reference sequence). The CDR3 has 15 residues. V gave up 3 bases and J gave up 2 bases; unmatched junction bases: 7. The CDR3 reads CATSSGTNKAYEQYF. CDR3 coding DNA: TGTGCCACCAGCAGTGGGACTAACAAAGCCTACGAGCAGTACTTC.

The rearrangement joins TRBV9 to TRBJ2-7; the D gene is possibly TRBD2 (5 bases). The length of the CDR3 is 14 residues. Looked up from germline, CDR1 is SGDLS and CDR2 is YYNGEE. Trimming left V 1 base short and J 3 bases short, with 11 bases between. The CDR3 is CASSVRFEGYEQYF. In nucleotides, the CDR3 is TGTGCCAGCAGCGTACGATTCGAGGGCTACGAGCAGTACTTC.

V is TRBV2 and J is TRBJ2-3; D is unclear. Per the germline V gene, CDR1 is SNHLY and CDR2 is FYNNEI. V was shortened by 7 bases and J by 2 bases, with 16 bases between the two germline ends. There are 15 residues in the CDR3. CDR3 DNA sequence: TGTGCCAGCAAGGCTCAGAGCGTATACACAGATACGCAGTATTTT. This gives the protein CASKAQSVYTDTQYF.

The chain is built from TRBV13 and TRBJ1-2; weak D call: TRBD1 (5 bases). The CDR3 covers 13 residues. Germline-derived CDR1 and CDR2 are PRHDT and FYEKMQ (reference sequence). V shed 3 bases and J shed 8 bases, with 13 bases lying between them. CDR3 in amino acids: CASSFGREGGYTF. CDR3 coding DNA: TGTGCCAGCAGCTTCGGGAGGGAGGGGGGCTACACCTTC.

The V and J genes are TRBV27 and TRBJ1-5; no firm D call. This CDR3 has 16 residues. CDR1 and CDR2 (germline): MNHEY, SMNVEV (reference sequence). Trimming stripped 0 bases from V and 5 bases from J, with 14 bases between. This chain's CDR3 is CASSLSGGLGYQPQHF. Written as DNA, the CDR3 is TGTGCCAGCAGTTTATCCGGAGGGTTGGGCTATCAGCCCCAGCATTTT.

The chain combines TRBV4-2 with TRBJ2-2; the match to TRBD2 covers 7 bases. The CDR3 has 15 amino acids. From germline, CDR1 is LGHNA and CDR2 YNFKEQ. J was trimmed by 3 bases and V by 6 bases; bases with no gene match: 7. CDR3 in DNA: TGTGCCAGCAGTAAAGCGGGGACGGACACCGGGGAGCTGTTTTTT. Encoded protein: CASSKAGTDTGELFF.

The V and J genes are TRBV27 and TRBJ1-2; 7 bases line up with TRBD1. J was trimmed by 10 bases and V by 5 bases; bases with no gene match: 10. The CDR3 consists of 13 residues. CDR1 is MNHEY, CDR2 SMNVEV, per germline (reference sequence). The chain's CDR3 is CASSPTGQAIYTF. The CDR3 nucleotides are TGTGCCAGCAGTCCCACCGGACAGGCCATCTACACCTTC.

The chain links TRBV2 to TRBJ1-5, with D unclear. V lost 6 bases, J lost 4 bases, and 16 bases lay in between. The CDR3 sequence is 15 residues long. In germline, CDR1 is SNHLY, CDR2 FYNNEI. This CDR3 reads CASRAFDIGNQPQHF. CDR3 in DNA: TGTGCCAGCAGGGCCTTTGACATCGGTAATCAGCCCCAGCATTTT.

This clone has more than one count but fewer than ten. This chain joins TRBV5-1 and TRBJ2-1, with 9 bases identical to TRBD2. The CDR3 spans 15 residues. Trimming at V came to 0 bases and at J to 8 bases, leaving 6 bases not matched to a gene. Per germline, CDR1 SGHRS and CDR2 YFSETQ. CDR3 loop: CASSLVISGGDEQFF. The CDR3 nucleotides read TGCGCCAGCAGCTTGGTAATTAGCGGGGGTGATGAGCAGTTCTTC.

This clone was found a few times. The J gene is TRBJ1-1, the V gene TRBV9, with 8 bases fitting TRBD1. V lost 3 bases to trimming and J lost 9 bases; unmatched junction nucleotides: 10. CDR1 SGDLS and CDR2 YYNGEE come from the germline V gene. The CDR3 consists of 14 residues. The CDR3 DNA follows: TGTGCCAGCAGCGAACCCCCACAGGGGGGTAAAGCTTTCTTT. Translating it yields CASSEPPQGGKAFF.

This clone appeared a single time. This sequence joins TRBV12-5 and TRBJ2-4; D gene ambiguous. Trimming shortened V by 1 base and J by 3 bases, and 4 bases separated the two germline ends. The CDR3 extends over 13 amino acids. Germline loops: CDR1 LGHNT, CDR2 FRNRAP. The CDR3 sequence is CASGLDGKNIQYF. The CDR3 nucleotides are TGTGCTAGTGGTTTGGACGGCAAAAACATTCAGTACTTC.

For this clone: The sample carries other DNA sequences with the same CDR3. The V call is TRBV9, the J call TRBJ1-6; 7 bases fit TRBD1. The CDR3 is made up of 17 amino acids. Germline V lookup: CDR1 SGDLS, CDR2 YYNGEE. Germline trimming cut 0 bases from V and 0 bases from J; bases unmatched to any gene: 3. The CDR3 DNA reads TGTGCCAGCAGCGTAGCGGGACAGAGCTCCTATAATTCACCCCTCCACTTT. Amino acid sequence: CASSVAGQSSYNSPLHF.

The chain has TRBV7-9 and TRBJ1-2; D perhaps matches TRBD1 (5 bases). V shed 5 bases and J shed 2 bases, with 9 bases lying between them. Germline V lookup: CDR1 SEHNR, CDR2 FQNEAQ (reference sequence). The CDR3 has 13 amino acids. CDR3 sequence: CASSQGQNYGYTF. Here the CDR3 DNA reads TGTGCCAGCAGCCAAGGACAAAACTATGGCTACACCTTC.

This chain connects TRBV2 to TRBJ2-5; possible D gene TRBD2, 5 bases. This CDR3 has 12 residues. V was cut by 4 bases and J by 7 bases, with 10 bases left in between. Germline V gene data show CDR1 as SNHLY and CDR2 as FYNNEI. The CDR3 loop reads CASSVSGGTQYF. CDR3 DNA: TGTGCCAGCAGTGTTTCAGGAGGGACCCAGTACTTC.

The J gene is TRBJ2-7, the V gene TRBV29-1; 10 bases agree with TRBD2. This CDR3 contains 14 residues. Germline CDR1 and CDR2: SQVTM and ANQGSEA. J lost 7 bases, V lost 6 bases, and 12 bases had no gene match. CDR3 loop: CSVAGLAGEGEQYF. The DNA for the CDR3 is TGCAGCGTGGCGGGCCTAGCGGGGGAGGGGGAGCAGTACTTC.

A few counts support this clone. The V call is TRBV5-6, the J call TRBJ1-3; 7 bases align to TRBD1. The CDR3 consists of 14 residues. The V gene's germline CDR1 is SGHDT and CDR2 YYEEEE. Losses at the gene ends were 6 bases for V and 1 base for J; bases not matched to a gene: 4. The CDR3 spells CASNHRGSGNTIYF. The CDR3 DNA reads as TGTGCCAGCAACCACAGGGGATCTGGAAACACCATATATTTT. The full variable domain, with the rest looked up from reference TRBV5-6 and TRBJ1-3, is DAGVTQSPTHLIKTRGQQVTLRCSPKSGHDTVSWYQQALGQGPQFIFQYYEEEERQRGNFPDRFSGHQFPNYSSELNVNALLLGDSALYLCASNHRGSGNTIYFGEGSWLTVV.